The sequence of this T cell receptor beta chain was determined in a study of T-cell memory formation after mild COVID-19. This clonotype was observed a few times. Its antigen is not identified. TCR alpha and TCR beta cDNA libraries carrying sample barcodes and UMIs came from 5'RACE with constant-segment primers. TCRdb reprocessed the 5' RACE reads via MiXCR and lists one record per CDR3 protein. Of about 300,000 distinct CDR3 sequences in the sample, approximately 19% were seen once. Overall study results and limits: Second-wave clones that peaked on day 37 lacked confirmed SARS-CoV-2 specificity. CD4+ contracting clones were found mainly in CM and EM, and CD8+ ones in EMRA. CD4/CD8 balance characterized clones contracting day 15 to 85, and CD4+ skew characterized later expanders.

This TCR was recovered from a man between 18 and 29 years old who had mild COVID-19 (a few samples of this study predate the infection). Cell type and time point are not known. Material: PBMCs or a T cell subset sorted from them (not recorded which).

As DNA, the CDR3 is TGTGCCAGCAGTTACTCGCACAACACTGAAGCTTTCTTT. Translated, it gives CASSYSHNTEAFF. The gene calls are TRBV6-5 and TRBJ1-1, with D uncertain. The CDR3 is 13 amino acids. V shed 0 bases and J shed 2 bases, with 4 bases lying between them. Per the germline V gene, CDR1 is MNHEY and CDR2 is SVGAGI.